One and the same sample provided the 9 T cell receptor beta chains below, sequenced in a study of immune characterization of retroperitoneal liposarcoma. TCRdb re-called the PCR reads through MiXCR, storing one row per CDR3 protein. Of roughly 4,700 distinct CDR3 sequences listed, 30% to 40% are singletons. Sequencing used tumor tissue. All receptors derive from a male donor with retroperitoneal liposarcoma.

The chain has TRBV7-8 and TRBJ2-3; D gene uncertain. The CDR3 is made up of 13 amino acids. V was cut by 4 bases and J by 1 base, with 6 bases left in between. Germline V gene sequence: CDR1 SGHVS, CDR2 FQNEAQ. CDR3 nucleotide sequence: TGTGCCAGCAGCTCGTGGGGCACAGATACGCAGTATTTT. It codes for CASSSWGTDTQYF.

This clonotype was seen only once. The chain uses TRBV7-2 and TRBJ2-5; D is unresolved. TRBJ2-7 explains the end of the DNA better; the J call may be wrong. This CDR3 spans 12 amino acids. Germline CDR1 and CDR2: SGHTA and FQGNSA. The CDR3 region is CASSLGYYEQYF. The CDR3 DNA is TGTGCCAGCAGCTTAGGATATTACGAGCAGTACTTC.

Many counts were recorded for this clonotype. The genes are TRBV7-8 and TRBJ1-6; 9 nucleotides align to TRBD1. The CDR3 consists of 17 residues. V gave up 1 base and J gave up 5 bases; unmatched junction bases: 6. Germline CDR1 SGHVS, CDR2 FQNEAQ. In DNA form, the CDR3 reads TGTGCCAGCAGCTTAGGGACAGGGGTTACGAATAATTCACCCCTCCACTTT. Translating gives CASSLGTGVTNNSPLHF.

This clonotype was picked up many times. In nucleotides, the CDR3 is TGTGCCAGCACCGACACGGACGGCGGTGGAAATTCACCCCTCCACTTT. Amino acids: CASTDTDGGGNSPLHF. The rearrangement links TRBV7-9 to TRBJ1-6; D unclear. V lost 7 bases and J lost 7, with 20 bases in between. Germline CDR1 is SEHNR and CDR2 is FQNEAQ (reference sequence). The CDR3 loop spans 16 amino acids.

The chain combines TRBV6-1 with TRBJ2-5; 9 positions match TRBD1. Unmatched junction bases numbered 5, after V lost 6 bases and J lost 0 bases. This CDR3 has 15 residues. Germline loops: CDR1 MNHNS, CDR2 SASEGT. The CDR3, as DNA: TGTGCCAGCAGGAAGGGACAGGGCTACCAAGAGACCCAGTACTTC. Its protein product is CASRKGQGYQETQYF.

This clonotype has a handful of counts. The rearrangement uses TRBV18 and TRBJ2-3, with TRBD2 matching 14 bases. The length of the CDR3 is 17 residues. Germline lookup yields CDR1 KGHSH and CDR2 LQKENI. After removal of 4 bases from V and 2 bases from J, the junction contained 5 bases not matched to a gene. The CDR3 region is CASSQGTSGSATDTQYF. The CDR3 nucleotides are TGTGCCAGCTCACAGGGGACTAGCGGGAGTGCCACAGATACGCAGTATTTT.

This clonotype was found a few times. The chain recombines TRBV10-3 with TRBJ2-7; no clear D gene. Germline V lookup: CDR1 ENHRY, CDR2 SYGVKD. The CDR3 runs 11 residues. The V end was cut by 6 bases, the J end by 2 bases, with 5 bases between. The CDR3 loop is CAIRGTYEQYF. The CDR3 DNA reads as TGTGCCATCAGGGGGACCTACGAGCAGTACTTC.

By share, this clonotype ranks as medium-sized. The chain combines TRBV7-8 with TRBJ2-1; TRBD2 agrees at 9 bases. The closer fit of TRBJ2-7 to the DNA end suggests the J call may be wrong. This CDR3 has 15 amino acids. Germline CDR1 is SGHVS and CDR2 is FQNEAQ. As DNA, the CDR3 is TGTGCCAGCAGCTTTAGCGGGAGTTCCTACAATGAGCAGTACTTC. Translating it yields CASSFSGSSYNEQYF.

J is TRBJ1-1 and V is TRBV29-1, with 7 bases identical to TRBD1. The CDR3 is 13 amino acids. CDR1 and CDR2 from the germline V gene are SQVTM and ANQGSEA. J gave up 5 bases and V 7 bases, and 10 bases lay outside the gene matches. CDR3 DNA: TGCAGCGAGCGGGAGGGGGCGCTGACTGAAGCTTTCTTT. Translation gives CSEREGALTEAFF. Looking up the rest from reference TRBV29-1 and TRBJ1-1 gives the full variable domain: SAVISQKPSRDICQRGTSLTIQCQVDSQVTMMFWYRQQPGQSLTLIATANQGSEATYESGFVIDKFPISRPNLTFSTLTVSNMSPEDSSIYLCSEREGALTEAFFGQGTRLTVV.